A selection of T cell receptor beta chains follows, all from one sample in a study of blood T cells in healthy people across ages. TCRdb redid the calling of the 5' RACE reads with MiXCR, one entry per CDR3 protein. The sample contains approximately 900,000 distinct CDR3 sequences, around 49% of which appear only once. The sample comprised blood. The origin of the receptors is a man younger than 40 in good health. Both conserved end residues are part of each CDR3. A D gene is named only where the DNA matches it firmly. Not every row has a clone size; where given, it reads once, few, many or a size class.

J gene,V gene,D gene,CDR3 length,clone size,CDR3 protein,CDR3 DNA
TRBJ2-1,TRBV13,TRBD2,15,-,CASSSPSGGYNEQFF,TGTGCCAGCAGCTCCCCTAGCGGGGGCTACAATGAGCAGTTCTTC
TRBJ2-4,TRBV7-2,TRBD2,15,-,CASSPPSGSGREQYF,TGTGCCAGCAGCCCGCCTAGCGGGAGTGGTCGGGAGCAGTACTTC
TRBJ2-1,TRBV29-1,TRBD1,13,few,CSVGGTGQETQFF,TGCAGCGTTGGAGGGACAGGGCAAGAGACCCAGTTCTTC
TRBJ2-1,TRBV11-1,-,17,once,CASSLAVRGSSYNEQFF,TGTGCCAGCAGCTTAGCCGTGAGGGGTAGCTCCTACAATGAGCAGTTCTTC
TRBJ2-7,TRBV20-1,-,15,-,CSATGGGTYSYEQYF,TGCAGTGCTACTGGGGGGGGGACATACTCCTACGAGCAGTACTTC
TRBJ2-7,TRBV30,TRBD2,16,few,CAWSRASGGLSYEQYF,TGTGCCTGGAGTAGGGCTAGCGGGGGGCTCTCCTACGAGCAGTACTTC
TRBJ2-1,TRBV4-3,TRBD1,17,few,CASSQDPPGGGYNEQFF,TGCGCCAGCAGCCAAGACCCCCCAGGGGGTGGCTACAATGAGCAGTTCTTC
TRBJ2-3,TRBV9,TRBD2,16,-,CASSVDRGGSTDTQYF,TGTGCCAGCAGCGTAGATCGGGGGGGAAGCACGGATACGCAGTATTTT
TRBJ1-2,TRBV10-3,-,13,many,CAIADMGAYGYTF,TGTGCCATCGCGGATATGGGGGCCTATGGCTACACCTTC
TRBJ2-1,TRBV12-3/TRBV12-4,TRBD1,16,-,CASSRNTGGVFNEQFF,TGTGCCAGCAGCCGTAATACAGGGGGCGTCTTCAATGAGCAGTTCTTC
TRBJ2-1,TRBV20-1,-,16,-,CSARIGHLGRSGEQFF,TGCAGTGCTAGAATCGGACATCTGGGCCGTTCCGGCGAGCAGTTCTTC
TRBJ2-5,TRBV12-3/TRBV12-4,-,15,-,CASRSGQGREETQYF,TGTGCCAGCAGATCAGGGCAGGGGAGGGAGGAGACCCAGTACTTC
TRBJ2-1,TRBV20-1,-,15,-,CSARRASGSYNEQFF,TGCAGTGCTAGGCGCGCGTCCGGGTCGTACAATGAGCAGTTCTTC
TRBJ1-1,TRBV10-3,TRBD1,13,-,CAISLDTGAEAFF,TGTGCCATCAGTCTCGACACAGGGGCCGAAGCTTTCTTT
TRBJ1-1,TRBV27,-,14,-,CASSPIPVNTEAFF,TGTGCCAGCAGTCCAATACCCGTGAACACTGAAGCTTTCTTT
TRBJ1-2,TRBV15,-,17,-,CATSRDSGQALLDGYTF,TGTGCCACCAGCAGAGATAGCGGGCAGGCCCTCCTCGATGGCTACACCTTC
TRBJ1-5,TRBV29-1,TRBD1,16,few,CSVVDGTGGFNQPQHF,TGCAGCGTTGTGGACGGGACAGGGGGATTCAATCAGCCCCAGCATTTT
TRBJ2-5,TRBV7-2,TRBD1,17,-,CASSLVGQGRVRETQYF,TGTGCCAGCAGCTTAGTTGGACAGGGTCGGGTCAGGGAGACCCAGTACTTC
TRBJ2-7,TRBV29-1,-,12,many,CSVLGRTYEQYF,TGCAGCGTCCTCGGACGTACCTACGAGCAGTACTTC
TRBJ1-1,TRBV5-5,-,15,-,CASSWGSGVNTEAFF,TGTGCCAGCAGCTGGGGGAGTGGGGTGAACACTGAAGCTTTCTTT
TRBJ2-2,TRBV6-1,-,15,few,CASISGTTNTGELFF,TGTGCCAGCATCTCCGGGACAACGAACACCGGGGAGCTGTTTTTT
TRBJ2-7,TRBV29-1,-,12,-,CSACGTSYEQYF,TGCAGCGCATGCGGGACGTCCTACGAGCAGTACTTC
TRBJ1-1,TRBV10-3,-,14,-,CAISEAPQGSEAFF,TGTGCCATCAGTGAGGCGCCACAGGGATCCGAAGCTTTCTTT
TRBJ1-2,TRBV6-7,-,14,once,CASSSWTALLGYTF,TGTGCCAGCAGTTCTTGGACAGCCCTCCTAGGCTACACCTTC
TRBJ2-7,TRBV20-1,TRBD1,14,-,CSAREYRGTHEQYF,TGCAGTGCTAGAGAATACAGGGGTACCCACGAGCAGTACTTC
TRBJ2-1,TRBV20-1,-,11,few,CSARDAGIEFF,TGCAGTGCTAGAGATGCAGGGATCGAGTTCTTC
TRBJ2-7,TRBV6-1,-,15,-,CASSEVQTGSYEQYF,TGTGCCAGCAGTGAAGTACAGACTGGCTCCTACGAGCAGTACTTC
TRBJ1-2,TRBV20-1,-,15,-,CSARDHRARFYGYTF,TGCAGTGCTAGAGATCACAGGGCCCGTTTCTATGGCTACACCTTC
TRBJ2-5,TRBV7-2,-,13,-,CASSFAGVETQYF,TGTGCCAGCAGCTTTGCAGGGGTTGAGACCCAGTACTTC
TRBJ2-7,TRBV6-1,-,15,-,CASSERRGPLNVEYF,TGTGCCAGCAGTGAACGCCGGGGGCCCCTAAATGTGGAGTACTTC
TRBJ2-5,TRBV7-7,-,13,-,CASSSPSLGTQYF,TGTGCTAGCAGCTCCCCGTCCTTGGGGACCCAGTACTTC
TRBJ2-3,TRBV6-5,TRBD2,15,-,CASRTLAGGFDTQYF,TGTGCCAGCAGGACCCTAGCGGGGGGATTTGATACGCAGTATTTT
TRBJ2-7,TRBV7-8,TRBD2,15,-,CASSLALAGTYEQYF,TGTGCCAGCAGCTTAGCACTAGCGGGGACCTACGAGCAGTACTTC
TRBJ2-5,TRBV20-1,-,11,few,CSASSGETQYF,TGCAGTGCTAGTTCTGGAGAGACCCAGTACTTC
TRBJ2-2,TRBV12-3/TRBV12-4,TRBD1,16,-,CASSPPGQGASGELFF,TGTGCCAGCAGTCCCCCCGGACAGGGGGCGTCCGGGGAGCTGTTTTTT
TRBJ1-2,TRBV18,-,15,-,CASSPQEGKDYGYTF,TGTGCCAGCTCACCACAGGAGGGCAAGGACTATGGCTACACCTTC
TRBJ2-1,TRBV11-2,TRBD2,16,few,CASSPMTSGGTNEQFF,TGTGCCAGCAGCCCGATGACTAGCGGGGGAACTAATGAGCAGTTCTTC
TRBJ1-1,TRBV6-6,-,13,-,CASSDREGHEAFF,TGTGCCAGCAGTGACCGGGAGGGTCATGAAGCTTTCTTT
TRBJ2-7,TRBV18,-,13,-,CASSPGERYEQYF,TGTGCCAGCTCCCCCGGCGAGCGCTACGAGCAGTACTTC
TRBJ1-2,TRBV29-1,-,12,few,CSVGGDFYGYTF,TGCAGCGTTGGTGGAGACTTCTATGGCTACACCTTC
TRBJ2-7,TRBV6-5,-,14,-,CASSYQGLTGPQYF,TGTGCCAGCAGTTACCAGGGACTTACGGGGCCCCAGTACTTC
TRBJ2-7,TRBV20-1,-,12,many,CSAREDYYEQYF,TGCAGTGCTAGAGAGGACTACTACGAGCAGTACTTC
TRBJ2-6,TRBV6-2/TRBV6-3,TRBD1,16,once,CASSWDREAGANVLTF,TGTGCCAGCAGTTGGGACAGGGAGGCAGGGGCCAACGTCCTGACTTTC
TRBJ1-2,TRBV29-1,-,11,-,CSGGQRYGYTF,TGCAGCGGCGGACAACGCTATGGCTACACCTTC
TRBJ2-7,TRBV12-3/TRBV12-4,TRBD2,15,-,CASSPLAGGVGEQYF,TGTGCCAGCAGTCCTCTAGCGGGGGGCGTTGGCGAGCAGTACTTC
TRBJ2-1,TRBV12-5,-,14,-,CASGSDSDRNEQFF,TGTGCTAGTGGTTCGGACAGTGATAGGAATGAGCAGTTCTTC
TRBJ1-2,TRBV12-5,-,13,-,CASGWSGVRGYTF,TGTGCTAGTGGCTGGTCAGGGGTAAGAGGCTACACCTTC
TRBJ2-7,TRBV20-1,-,13,few,CSARDTITYEQYF,TGCAGTGCTAGAGACACGATTACCTACGAGCAGTACTTC
TRBJ2-5,TRBV12-3/TRBV12-4,-,14,-,CASTFQGGYETQYF,TGTGCCAGCACTTTCCAAGGGGGTTATGAGACCCAGTACTTC
TRBJ2-1,TRBV29-1,-,14,once,CSVGWAASYNEQFF,TGCAGCGTTGGTTGGGCCGCTTCCTACAATGAGCAGTTCTTC
TRBJ1-1,TRBV6-5,-,15,few,CASSYSLDGRAEAFF,TGTGCCAGCAGTTATTCCCTGGATGGTCGGGCTGAAGCTTTCTTT
TRBJ2-1,TRBV30,-,14,-,CAWLALSSYNEQFF,TGTGCCTGGCTAGCGCTAAGCTCCTACAATGAGCAGTTCTTC
TRBJ2-1,TRBV7-2,-,17,-,CASSSRLGPRAYNEQFF,TGTGCCAGCAGCTCTCGGTTAGGCCCTAGGGCTTACAATGAGCAGTTCTTC
TRBJ2-1,TRBV11-1,-,15,few,CASSLGHSSYNEQFF,TGTGCCAGCAGCTTAGGCCACAGCTCCTACAATGAGCAGTTCTTC
TRBJ2-1,TRBV3-1,-,11,many,CASRTDNEQFF,TGTGCCAGCAGGACGGACAATGAGCAGTTCTTC
TRBJ2-2,TRBV7-9,-,13,-,CASTGLNTGELFF,TGTGCCAGCACGGGACTGAACACCGGGGAGCTGTTTTTT
TRBJ2-5,TRBV3-1,-,16,-,CASSHVRQSSNETQYF,TGTGCCAGCAGCCATGTACGACAGTCGAGTAATGAGACCCAGTACTTC
TRBJ2-7,TRBV20-1,-,14,once,CSAGGGGRRGEQYF,TGCAGTGCTGGAGGGGGCGGTAGACGGGGCGAGCAGTACTTC
TRBJ2-6,TRBV11-3,-,17,few,CASSPITPPSGANVLTF,TGTGCCAGCAGCCCTATCACACCTCCCTCTGGGGCCAACGTCCTGACTTTC